The 4 T cell receptor beta chains presented below share a single source sample, sequenced in a study of CD8 T cells in Susac syndrome. The authors reverse transcribed roughly 0.5 to 1 ug RNA with random hexamers. TCRdb processed the immunoSEQ multiplex PCR reads anew with MiXCR; each CDR3 protein has one entry. The sample lists 110,000 or so distinct CDR3 sequences; 80% to 95% were seen once. Sequencing input: CD8+ T cells from PBMCs. The receptors come from a human donor in good health.

The rearrangement links TRBV4-2 to TRBJ1-2; no reliable D call. The CDR3 contains 15 residues. The V gene's germline CDR1 is LGHNA and CDR2 YNFKEQ. The V end lost 1 base, the J end lost 4 bases, and 13 bases lay between the germline ends. Here the CDR3 reads CASSQVSSGIYGYTF. The CDR3 DNA sequence: TGTGCCAGCAGCCAAGTGTCCAGCGGAATCTATGGCTACACCTTC.

The genes are TRBV7-9 and TRBJ2-1, with TRBD2 matching 11 bases. The length of the CDR3 is 15 residues. Trimming took 5 bases from V and 12 from J; bases not matched to a gene: 12. Germline CDR1 and CDR2: SEHNR and FQNEAQ (reference sequence). CDR3 sequence (DNA): TGTGCCAGCAGCAGTAGCGGGAGGGCCCCCCTGGGGCAGTTCTTC. Translated: CASSSSGRAPLGQFF. Full variable domain (outside the CDR3, taken from reference TRBV7-9 and TRBJ2-1): DTGVSQNPRHKITKRGQNVTFRCDPISEHNRLYWYRQTLGQGPEFLTYFQNEAQLEKSRLLSDRFSAERPKGSFSTLEIQRTEQGDSAMYLCASSSSGRAPLGQFFGPGTRLTVL.

The chain couples TRBV4-3 to TRBJ1-3; a weak D match, TRBD1 (5 bases). The CDR3 contains 16 residues. V was cut by 3 bases and J by 0 bases, with 12 bases left in between. Germline CDR1 is LGHNA and CDR2 is YSLEER. This CDR3 reads CASSHRTGPSGNTIYF. In nucleotides, the CDR3 is TGCGCCAGCAGCCATCGAACAGGTCCCTCTGGAAACACCATATATTTT.

This chain links TRBV29-1 with TRBJ2-7; D is possibly TRBD1 or TRBD2 (5 bases each). The germline CDR1 and CDR2 sequences are SQVTM and ANQGSEA. The CDR3 is made up of 11 amino acids. V dropped 0 bases and J dropped 13 bases, with 13 bases sitting between them. The CDR3, as DNA: TGCAGCGTTGAAGATGCCGGGGCTATCTACTTC. Amino acid sequence: CSVEDAGAIYF.